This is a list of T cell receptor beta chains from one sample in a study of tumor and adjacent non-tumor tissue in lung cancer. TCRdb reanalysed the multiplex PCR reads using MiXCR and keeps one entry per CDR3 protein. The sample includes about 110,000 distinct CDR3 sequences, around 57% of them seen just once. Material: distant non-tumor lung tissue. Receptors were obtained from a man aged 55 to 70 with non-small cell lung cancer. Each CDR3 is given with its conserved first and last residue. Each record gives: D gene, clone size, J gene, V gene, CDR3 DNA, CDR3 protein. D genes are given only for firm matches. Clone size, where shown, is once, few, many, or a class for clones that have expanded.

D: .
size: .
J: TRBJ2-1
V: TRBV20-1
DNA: TGCAGTGCTCGTAGGATCAGCTCCTACAATGAGCAGTTCTTC
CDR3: CSARRISSYNEQFF

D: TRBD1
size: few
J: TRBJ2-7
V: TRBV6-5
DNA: TGTGCCCGCAGTGATCCGGGACAGGCAACCTACGAGCAGTACTTC
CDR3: CARSDPGQATYEQYF

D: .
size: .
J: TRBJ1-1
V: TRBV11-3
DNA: TGCGCCAGCAGCTTAGGTGGAGGATCCACTGAAGCTTCCTTT
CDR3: CASSLGGGSTEASF

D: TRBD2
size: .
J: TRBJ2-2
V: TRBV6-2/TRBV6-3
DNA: TGTACCAGCAGTCTTAGCGGGGGGAGTGCTGGGGAGCTGTTTTTT
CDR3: CTSSLSGGSAGELFF

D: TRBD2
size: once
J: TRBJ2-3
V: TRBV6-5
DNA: TGTCCCAGCAGTTACAATAGCGGGGGAGGGTATGCGAAGTATTTT
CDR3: CPSSYNSGGGYAKYF

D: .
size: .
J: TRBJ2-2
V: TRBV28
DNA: TGTGCCACACAGCGGGCGAGCGGGGAGCTGTTTTTT
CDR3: CATQRASGELFF

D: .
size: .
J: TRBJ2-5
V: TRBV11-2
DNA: TGTGCCAGTAGCTTACATGGACAGACCCTGTACTTC
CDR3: CASSLHGQTLYF

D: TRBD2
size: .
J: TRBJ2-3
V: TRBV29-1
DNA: TGCATCGTTGAAGATTCCGGGACTAGCGGGAATTGGGATACGCAGTATTTT
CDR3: CIVEDSGTSGNWDTQYF

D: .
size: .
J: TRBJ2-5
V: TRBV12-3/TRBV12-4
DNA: TGTGCCAGCAGCTTTTTGCTAACGGAGGCCCAGTACTTC
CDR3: CASSFLLTEAQYF

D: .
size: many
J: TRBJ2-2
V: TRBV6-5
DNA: TGTGCCAGCAGTACGGACGCGAAACCCCCGGCCTACACCGGGGAGCTGTTTTTT
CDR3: CASSTDAKPPAYTGELFF

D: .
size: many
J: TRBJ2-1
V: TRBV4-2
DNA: TGTGCCAGCAGCCAAGTAGGTAGCCATGAGCAGTTCTTC
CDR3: CASSQVGSHEQFF

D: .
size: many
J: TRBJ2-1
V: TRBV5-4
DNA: TGTGCCAGCAGCTTGGGCCAGGGCGGCTTCAATGAGCAGTTCTTC
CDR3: CASSLGQGGFNEQFF

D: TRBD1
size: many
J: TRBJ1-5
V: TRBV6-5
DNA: TGTGCCAGCAGCCTAACAGGGGTAAACAATCAGCCCCAGCATTTT
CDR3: CASSLTGVNNQPQHF

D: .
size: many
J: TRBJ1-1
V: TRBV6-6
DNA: TGTGCCAGCAGTTCCGGCGGGGGGGCGAGCTCTGAAGCTTTCTTT
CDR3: CASSSGGGASSEAFF

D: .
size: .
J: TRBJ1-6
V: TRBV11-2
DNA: TGTGCCAACAGCTTAGGCCCCTCCTATAATTCACCCCTCCACTTT
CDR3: CANSLGPSYNSPLHF

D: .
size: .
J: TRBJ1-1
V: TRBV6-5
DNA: TGTGCTAGCAGTTATCCGAGGAACACTGAAGCTTTCTTT
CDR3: CASSYPRNTEAFF

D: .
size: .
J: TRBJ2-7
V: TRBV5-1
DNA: TGCGCCAGCAGAACCACCTACTCCTACGAGCAGTACTTC
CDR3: CASRTTYSYEQYF

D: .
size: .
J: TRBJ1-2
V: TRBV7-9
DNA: TGTGCCAGCAGCTTAGATGGACTGGGCCCGTATGGCTACACCTTC
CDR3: CASSLDGLGPYGYTF

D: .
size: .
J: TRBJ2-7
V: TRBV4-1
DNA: TGTGTCAGCAGCCAAGATTATAGCAGGCCTTCCTACGAGCAGTACTTC
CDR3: CVSSQDYSRPSYEQYF

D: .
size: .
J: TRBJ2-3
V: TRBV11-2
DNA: TGTGCCAGCAGCCGGGCCACAACCGCCCCAGATACGAAGTATTTT
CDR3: CASSRATTAPDTKYF

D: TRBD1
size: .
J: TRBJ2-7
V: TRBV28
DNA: TGTACCAGCAGTTCCCCCCGGGACAGGGGTGGCGACGAGCAGTACTTC
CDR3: CTSSSPRDRGGDEQYF

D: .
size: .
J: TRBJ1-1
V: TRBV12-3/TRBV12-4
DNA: TGCGCCAGCATACGGACAGACGAAGCTTTCTTT
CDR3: CASIRTDEAFF

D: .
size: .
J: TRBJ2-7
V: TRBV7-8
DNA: TGTGCCAGCCGCCCAGTCATAGACTACGAGCAGTACTTC
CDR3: CASRPVIDYEQYF

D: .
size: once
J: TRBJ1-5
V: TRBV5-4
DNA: TGTGCCAGCAGATTGGATGAGGGTGGCCAGCCCCAGCATTTT
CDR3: CASRLDEGGQPQHF

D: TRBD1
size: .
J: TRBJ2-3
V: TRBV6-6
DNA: TGTGCCATCAGTTCACAGGGGAGCGTAGATACGCTGTATTTT
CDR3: CAISSQGSVDTLYF

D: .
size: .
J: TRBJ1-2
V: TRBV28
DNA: TGCGCCAGCACCAAAGGAGGAGATAACTATGGCTACACCTTC
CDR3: CASTKGGDNYGYTF

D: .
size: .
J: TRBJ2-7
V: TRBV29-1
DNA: TGCAGCGTTAAAGGGAATTCCTACGATCAGCACTTC
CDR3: CSVKGNSYDQHF

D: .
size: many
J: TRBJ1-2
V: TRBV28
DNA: TGTGCCAGCAGCCCTAATCAAGCCTATGGCTACACCTTC
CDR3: CASSPNQAYGYTF

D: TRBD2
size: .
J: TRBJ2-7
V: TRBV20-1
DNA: TGCAATGCTATCTCGGGGACTAGCGGGAGTTACGAGCAGTACTTC
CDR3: CNAISGTSGSYEQYF

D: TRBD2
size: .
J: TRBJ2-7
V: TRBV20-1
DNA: TGCAGTGCTAGACCCTTAGCGGGACCCGAGCAGTACTTC
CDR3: CSARPLAGPEQYF

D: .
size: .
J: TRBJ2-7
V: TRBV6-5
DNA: TGTGCCAGCAGCCCCACAGCAGGTCGGACTGGAGCCTACGAACAGTACTTC
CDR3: CASSPTAGRTGAYEQYF

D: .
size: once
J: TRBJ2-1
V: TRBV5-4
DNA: TGTGCCAGCAGCCAGAGGACGAATGTGCAGTTCTTC
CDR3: CASSQRTNVQFF

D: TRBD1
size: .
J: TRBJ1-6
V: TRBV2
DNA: TGTGCCAGGCAGGGGGTCCTGAATTCACCCCTCCACTTT
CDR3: CARQGVLNSPLHF

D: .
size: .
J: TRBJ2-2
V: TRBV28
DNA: TGTGCTAGCAGCTCGACTAGGCCATCCACCGGGGAGCTGTTATTT
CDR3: CASSSTRPSTGELLF

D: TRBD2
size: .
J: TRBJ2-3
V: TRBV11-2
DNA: TGTGCCAGCAGCCTTGCGGGAGTGTTTAGCGATACGCAGTATTTT
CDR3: CASSLAGVFSDTQYF

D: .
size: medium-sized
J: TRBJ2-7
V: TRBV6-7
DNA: TGTGCCAGCAGTTACTCGCGGGCCTACGAGCAGTACTTC
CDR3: CASSYSRAYEQYF

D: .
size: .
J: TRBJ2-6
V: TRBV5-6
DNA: TGTGCCAGCAGCCCCCCTTCGCCTGGGGCCAACGTCCCGACTTTT
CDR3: CASSPPSPGANVPTF

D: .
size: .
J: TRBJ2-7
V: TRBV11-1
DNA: TGTGTCAGCAGCTTTCCAGGCGGCGCCTACGAACAGTACTTC
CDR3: CVSSFPGGAYEQYF

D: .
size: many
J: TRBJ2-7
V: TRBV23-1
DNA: TGCGCCAGCAGTCAATCTTCCCAGGAACTCTACGAGCAGTACTTC
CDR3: CASSQSSQELYEQYF

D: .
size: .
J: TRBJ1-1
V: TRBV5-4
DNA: TGTGCCAGCAGCGACCGACGGTTTATGAGCACTGAAGCTTTCTTT
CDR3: CASSDRRFMSTEAFF